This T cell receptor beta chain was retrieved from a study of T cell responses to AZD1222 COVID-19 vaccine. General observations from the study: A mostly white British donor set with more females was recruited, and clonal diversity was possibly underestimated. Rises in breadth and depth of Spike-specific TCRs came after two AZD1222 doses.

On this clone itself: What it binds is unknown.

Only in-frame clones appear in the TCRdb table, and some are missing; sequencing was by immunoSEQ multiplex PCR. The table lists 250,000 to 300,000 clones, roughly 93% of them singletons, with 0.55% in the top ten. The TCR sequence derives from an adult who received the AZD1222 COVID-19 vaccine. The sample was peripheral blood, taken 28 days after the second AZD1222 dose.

The CDR3: CASSLSATNEKLFF. The CDR3 nucleotides are TGTGCCAGCAGCTTGTCGGCCACTAATGAAAAACTGTTTTTT. The chain carries TRBV5-6 and TRBJ1-4; D is unclear. CDR3 size: 14 residues. The ends were cut back, 1 base at V and 2 bases at J, with 6 bases in the middle. Germline V gives CDR1 SGHDT, CDR2 YYEEEE.